This entry features one T cell receptor (beta chain) sequence. Unique molecular identifiers were affixed to single, distinct cDNA molecules. TCRdb itself ran the 5' RACE reads through MiXCR, one entry per CDR3 protein. This sample has 70,000 to 95,000 distinct CDR3 sequences, with around 14% found just once. This record comes from a study of early T cells in non-severe SARS-CoV-2 infection. V was cut by 2 bases and J by 7 bases, with 15 bases left in between. There are 14 residues in the CDR3. In germline, CDR1 is SGHRS, CDR2 YFSETQ. Sequencing was done on a sample of whole blood. The receptor comes from an adult who was a healthcare worker with PCR-confirmed SARS-CoV-2 infection or an uninfected control (not recorded which). The V gene is TRBV5-1, the J gene TRBJ2-5; perhaps TRBD2 as D (6 bases). CDR3 in DNA: TGCGCCAGCAGCTTTGGGAGGACTGAAGGGACCCAGTACTTC. Its translation is CASSFGRTEGTQYF.